This T cell receptor (beta chain) comes out of a study of T cells expressing NK-cell markers. cDNA encoding TCR beta was synthesized via 5'RACE template switching incorporating UMIs. TCRdb reanalyzed the 5' RACE reads and collapses them to one entry per CDR3 protein, without DNA. This sample's table reports some 460,000 distinct CDR3 sequences. Sequencing used blood T cells: a sorted CD56 or NKG2C T cell subset, CD4+ or CD8+ T cells, or bulk PBMC T cells (not recorded which). This clonotype originated in a woman aged 50 to 60 in good health.

The chain's CDR3 is CASSLREGGTQYF. J is TRBJ2-5 and V is TRBV11-2; without DNA, the TCRdb call of TRBD1 cannot be checked. The CDR3 sequence is 13 residues long. Germline V lookup: CDR1 SGHAT, CDR2 FQNNGV.